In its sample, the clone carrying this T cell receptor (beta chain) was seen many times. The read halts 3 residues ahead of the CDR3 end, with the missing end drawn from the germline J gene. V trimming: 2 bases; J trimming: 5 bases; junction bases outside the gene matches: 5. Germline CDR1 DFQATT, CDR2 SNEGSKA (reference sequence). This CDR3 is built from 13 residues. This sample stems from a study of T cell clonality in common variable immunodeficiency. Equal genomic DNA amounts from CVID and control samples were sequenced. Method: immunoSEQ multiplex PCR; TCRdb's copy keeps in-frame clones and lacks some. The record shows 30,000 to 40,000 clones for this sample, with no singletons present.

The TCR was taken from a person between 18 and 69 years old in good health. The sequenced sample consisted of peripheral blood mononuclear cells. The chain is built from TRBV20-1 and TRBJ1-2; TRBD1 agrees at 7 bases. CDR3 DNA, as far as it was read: TGCAGTGCTAGATCTTCACAGGGGTATGGC. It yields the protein CSARSSQGYG. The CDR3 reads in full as CSARSSQGYGYTF.